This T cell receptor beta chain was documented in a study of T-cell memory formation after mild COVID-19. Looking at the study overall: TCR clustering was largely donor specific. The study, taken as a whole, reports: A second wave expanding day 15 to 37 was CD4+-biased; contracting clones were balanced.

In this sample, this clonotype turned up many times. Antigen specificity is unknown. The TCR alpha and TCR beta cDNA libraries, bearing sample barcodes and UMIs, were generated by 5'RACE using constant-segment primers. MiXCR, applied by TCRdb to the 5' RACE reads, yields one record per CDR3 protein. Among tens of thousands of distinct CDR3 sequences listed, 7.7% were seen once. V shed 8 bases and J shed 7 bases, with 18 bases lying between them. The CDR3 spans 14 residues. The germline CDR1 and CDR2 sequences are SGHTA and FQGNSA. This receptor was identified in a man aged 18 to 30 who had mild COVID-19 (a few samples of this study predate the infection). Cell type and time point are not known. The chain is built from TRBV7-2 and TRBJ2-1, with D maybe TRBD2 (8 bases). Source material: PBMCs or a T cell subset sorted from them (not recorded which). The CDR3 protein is CASDRAGGRNEQFF. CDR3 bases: TGTGCCAGCGACAGGGCGGGGGGTCGGAATGAGCAGTTCTTC.